Below are 17 T cell receptor beta chains sequenced from a single sample in a study of blood T cell repertoires in COVID-19. Data came from immunoSEQ multiplex PCR; TCRdb stores just in-frame clones and leaves some out. The sample includes 220,000 or so clones, roughly 80% of them seen just once. Input material: peripheral blood. Receptors were obtained from a woman aged 55-69 years with acute or convalescent COVID-19.

This chain connects TRBV10-3 to TRBJ1-2, with D tentatively TRBD1 (6 bases). This CDR3 region has 15 residues. V dropped 0 bases and J dropped 2 bases, with 10 bases sitting between them. The V gene's germline CDR1 is ENHRY and CDR2 SYGVKD. CDR3 loop: CAISESPGVNYGYTF. Here the CDR3 DNA reads TGTGCCATCAGTGAGTCTCCAGGGGTGAACTATGGCTACACCTTC.

The chain carries TRBV6-5 and TRBJ2-2; 12 bases map to TRBD2. CDR3 length equals 15 residues. The V gene end was trimmed by 6 bases and the J gene end by 4 bases; junction bases not matched to a gene: 3. Germline-derived CDR1 and CDR2 are MNHEY and SVGAGI. CDR3 sequence (DNA): TGTGCCAGCAGCCAACTAGCGGGGGGCACCGGGGAGCTGTTTTTT. Protein product: CASSQLAGGTGELFF.

This clone occurred once. The chain's CDR3 is CASSQGTGKAFF. The CDR3 nucleotides are TGTGCCAGCAGCCAAGGGACAGGTAAAGCTTTCTTT. The V gene is TRBV7-9, the J gene TRBJ1-1; TRBD1 matches 8 bases. V lost 5 bases and J lost 9; bases outside the gene matches: 5. The V gene's germline CDR1 is SEHNR and CDR2 FQNEAQ (reference sequence). There are 12 residues in the CDR3.

With regard to this clone: The sample contains more than one DNA sequence encoding this CDR3. This chain links TRBV6-2 or TRBV6-3 with TRBJ1-6; TRBD1 aligns across 8 bases. The germline V gene has CDR1 MNHEY and CDR2 SVGEGT. Germline trimming cut 5 bases from V and 7 bases from J; bases unmatched to any gene: 7. The CDR3 has 15 amino acids. CDR3 residues: CASSTGQGGNSPLHF. For the CDR3, the DNA is TGTGCCAGCAGTACCGGACAGGGTGGAAATTCACCCCTCCACTTT.

This clone was seen once. CDR3 DNA sequence: TGTGCCAGTAGTGACGGGACAGCCTATAATTCACCCCTCCACTTT. It encodes CASSDGTAYNSPLHF. V usage is TRBV19 and J usage is TRBJ1-6; TRBD1 matches 7 bases. V lost 5 bases to trimming and J lost 2 bases; unmatched junction nucleotides: 3. This CDR3 is 15 amino acids long. From germline, CDR1 is LNHDA and CDR2 SQIVND (reference sequence).

The V call is TRBV19, the J call TRBJ1-1; TRBD1 might be the D (6 bases). Trimming pared 7 bases from V and 3 bases from J, leaving 15 bases between. The CDR3 length is 14 residues. Germline values: CDR1 LNHDA, CDR2 SQIVND (reference sequence). The CDR3 DNA reads TGTGCCAGTACCAAAACAGGGATCCACACTGAAGCTTTCTTT. This translates into CASTKTGIHTEAFF.

The chain uses TRBV6-5 and TRBJ1-2; possible D gene TRBD1, 6 bases. CDR1 is MNHEY and CDR2 is SVGAGI in the germline V gene. Trimming pared 5 bases from V and 3 bases from J, leaving 10 bases between. The CDR3 sequence is 13 residues long. CDR3 bases: TGTGCCAGCAGTCCCGGACAGTACTATGGCTACACCTTC. This gives the protein CASSPGQYYGYTF.

This sequence joins TRBV6-4 and TRBJ1-6; D gene uncertain. Germline V lookup: CDR1 MRHNA, CDR2 SNTAGT. The V and J ends lost 6 bases and 4 bases respectively, with 16 bases between them. The CDR3 length is 16 residues. Here the CDR3 DNA reads TGTGCCAGCAGGAGACCGGGGTTAAATTATAATTCACCCCTCCACTTT. Amino acids: CASRRPGLNYNSPLHF.

The V call is TRBV7-9, the J call TRBJ2-3, with 10 nucleotides matching TRBD2. Germline V lookup: CDR1 SEHNR, CDR2 FQNEAQ (reference sequence). The CDR3 spans 16 residues. Germline trimming cut 1 base from V and 2 bases from J; bases unmatched to any gene: 3. The CDR3 DNA sequence: TGTGCCAGCAGCTTAGGCCTAGCGGGGGCCACAGATACGCAGTATTTT. It is translated as CASSLGLAGATDTQYF. Filled out from reference TRBV7-9 and TRBJ2-3, the complete variable domain reads DTGVSQNPRHKITKRGQNVTFRCDPISEHNRLYWYRQTLGQGPEFLTYFQNEAQLEKSRLLSDRFSAERPKGSFSTLEIQRTEQGDSAMYLCASSLGLAGATDTQYFGPGTRLTVL.

V gene TRBV5-1 combines with J gene TRBJ2-2, with 7 bases aligning to TRBD2. Unmatched junction bases numbered 5, after V lost 4 bases and J lost 2 bases. Germline-derived CDR1 and CDR2 are SGHRS and YFSETQ. This CDR3 is 15 amino acids long. The CDR3 here is CASSRGLPNTGELFF. The DNA of the CDR3 is TGCGCCAGCAGCCGGGGACTACCAAACACCGGGGAGCTGTTTTTT.

The chain links TRBV2 to TRBJ2-3; D is unresolved. Germline CDR1 SNHLY, CDR2 FYNNEI. The CDR3 consists of 12 residues. Trimming removed 7 bases at V and 5 bases at J, with 10 bases between. The CDR3 DNA reads as TGTGCCAGCACCTCGAGTGGAGATACGCAGTATTTT. It encodes CASTSSGDTQYF. Based on the CDR3 plus reference TRBV2 and TRBJ2-3, the full variable domain is EPEVTQTPSHQVTQMGQEVILRCVPISNHLYFYWYRQILGQKVEFLVSFYNNEISEKSEIFDDQFSVERPDGSNFTLKIRSTKLEDSAMYFCASTSSGDTQYFGPGTRLTVL.

J is TRBJ2-1 and V is TRBV19; 7 bases agree with TRBD1. Trimming at V came to 7 bases and at J to 8 bases, leaving 11 bases not matched to a gene. The CDR3 totals 14 residues. Germline loops: CDR1 LNHDA, CDR2 SQIVND (reference sequence). The CDR3 coding sequence is TGTGCCAGTAAGGGGGCAGGGAAGGGACATGAGCAGTTCTTC. Protein: CASKGAGKGHEQFF.

A single count supports this clone. The same CDR3 also results from other DNA sequences found in this sample. The chain joins TRBV5-6 to TRBJ2-7; D may be TRBD2 (6 bases). V gave up 4 bases and J gave up 2 bases, with 10 bases separating them. CDR3 length: 13 amino acids. Germline lookup yields CDR1 SGHDT and CDR2 YYEEEE. DNA of the CDR3: TGTGCCAGCAGCCGCGGGACCACCTACGAGCAGTACTTC. Translation: CASSRGTTYEQYF.

The genes are TRBV28 and TRBJ2-4, with a weak D call TRBD2 (6 bases). V shed 2 bases and J shed 0 bases, with 8 bases lying between them. The CDR3 loop spans 15 amino acids. CDR1 MDHEN and CDR2 SYDVKM come from the germline V gene. CDR3 region: CASSLIGGAKNIQYF. In DNA, the CDR3 is TGTGCCAGCAGTTTAATCGGGGGAGCCAAAAACATTCAGTACTTC. Filled out from reference TRBV28 and TRBJ2-4, the complete variable domain reads DVKVTQSSRYLVKRTGEKVFLECVQDMDHENMFWYRQDPGLGLRLIYFSYDVKMKEKGDIPEGYSVSREKKERFSLILESASTNQTSMYLCASSLIGGAKNIQYFGAGTRLSVL.

The chain links TRBV6-1 to TRBJ2-7, with D maybe TRBD1 (5 bases). Between the trimmed V and J ends, which lost 0 bases and 2 bases, there was a span of 11 bases. Per germline, CDR1 MNHNS and CDR2 SASEGT. The CDR3 runs to 15 residues. In DNA form, the CDR3 reads TGTGCCAGCAGTGAAGCGCTGGCAGGGCCCTACGAGCAGTACTTC. Its translation is CASSEALAGPYEQYF.

The genes are TRBV7-2 and TRBJ1-1; D is unresolved. V lost 3 bases and J 1 base, leaving 9 bases between the germline ends. CDR1 is SGHTA and CDR2 is FQGNSA in the germline V gene. This CDR3 spans 14 amino acids. CDR3 loop: CASSFLVRNTEAFF. For the CDR3, the DNA is TGTGCCAGCAGCTTCTTGGTGCGGAACACTGAAGCTTTCTTT.

This clone was recorded a few times. The chain employs TRBV15 and TRBJ1-6, with a tentative D call TRBD1 (6 bases). The CDR3 sequence is 16 residues long. V lost 3 bases and J 9 bases, leaving 18 bases between the germline ends. Germline V gene lookup returns CDR1 LNHNV and CDR2 YYDKDF (reference sequence). For the CDR3, the DNA is TGTGCCACCAGCAGGGGACAAGGTTTTCCGAGTTCACCCCTCCACTTT. Its protein product is CATSRGQGFPSSPLHF.